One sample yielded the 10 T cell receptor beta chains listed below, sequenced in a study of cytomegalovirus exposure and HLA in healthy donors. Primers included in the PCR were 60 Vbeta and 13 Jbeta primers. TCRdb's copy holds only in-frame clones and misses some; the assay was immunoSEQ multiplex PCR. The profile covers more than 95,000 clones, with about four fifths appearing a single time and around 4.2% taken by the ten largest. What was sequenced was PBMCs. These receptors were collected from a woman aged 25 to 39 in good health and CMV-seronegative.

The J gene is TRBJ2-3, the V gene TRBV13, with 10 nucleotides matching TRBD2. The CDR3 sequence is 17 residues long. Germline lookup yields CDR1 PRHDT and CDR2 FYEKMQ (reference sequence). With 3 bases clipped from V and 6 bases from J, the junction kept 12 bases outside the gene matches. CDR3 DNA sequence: TGTGCCAGCAGCTTCCAATCTTTAGCGGGAGGTGGGGATACGCAGTATTTT. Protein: CASSFQSLAGGGDTQYF.

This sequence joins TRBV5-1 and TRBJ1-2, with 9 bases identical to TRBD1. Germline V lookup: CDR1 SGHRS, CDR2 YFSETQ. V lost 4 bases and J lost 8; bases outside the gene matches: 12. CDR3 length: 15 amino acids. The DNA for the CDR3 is TGCGCCAGCAGCCCGGGGATAGGGACAGGGATGGGCTACACCTTC. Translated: CASSPGIGTGMGYTF.

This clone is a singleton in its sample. This CDR3 reads CASSVTGTGDEQYF. CDR3 coding DNA: TGTGCCAGTAGTGTTACCGGGACAGGGGACGAGCAGTACTTC. V gene TRBV19 combines with J gene TRBJ2-5; the match to TRBD1 covers 10 bases. Judging by the DNA end, TRBJ2-7 fits better; the J call may be wrong. This CDR3 has 14 amino acids. CDR1 and CDR2 (germline): LNHDA, SQIVND (reference sequence).

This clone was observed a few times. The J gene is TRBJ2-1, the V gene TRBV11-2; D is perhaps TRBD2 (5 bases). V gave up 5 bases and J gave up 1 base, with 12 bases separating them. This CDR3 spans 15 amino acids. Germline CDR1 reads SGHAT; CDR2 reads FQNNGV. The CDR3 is CASSPDWVSYNEQFF. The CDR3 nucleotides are TGTGCCAGCAGCCCGGACTGGGTGTCCTACAATGAGCAGTTCTTC.

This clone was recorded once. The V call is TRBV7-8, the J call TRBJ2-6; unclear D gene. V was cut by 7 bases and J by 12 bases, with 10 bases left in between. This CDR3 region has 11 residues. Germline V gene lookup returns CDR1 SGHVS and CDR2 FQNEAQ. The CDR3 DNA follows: TGTGCCAGCACCCGATCCGGCGTCCTGACTTTC. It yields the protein CASTRSGVLTF.

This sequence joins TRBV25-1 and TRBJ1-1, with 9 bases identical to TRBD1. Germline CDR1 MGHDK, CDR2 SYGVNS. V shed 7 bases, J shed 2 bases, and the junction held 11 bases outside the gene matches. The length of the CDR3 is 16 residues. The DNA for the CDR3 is TGTGCCAGCACTAAGGACAGGGGAGGAAGAAACACTGAAGCTTTCTTT. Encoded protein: CASTKDRGGRNTEAFF.

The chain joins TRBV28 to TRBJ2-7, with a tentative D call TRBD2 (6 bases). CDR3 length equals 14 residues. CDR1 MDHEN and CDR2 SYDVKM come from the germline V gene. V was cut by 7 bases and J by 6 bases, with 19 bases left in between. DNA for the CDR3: TGTGCCAGCAAAATAGGAGGGTTAGGAGGCGAGCAGTACTTC. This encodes CASKIGGLGGEQYF.

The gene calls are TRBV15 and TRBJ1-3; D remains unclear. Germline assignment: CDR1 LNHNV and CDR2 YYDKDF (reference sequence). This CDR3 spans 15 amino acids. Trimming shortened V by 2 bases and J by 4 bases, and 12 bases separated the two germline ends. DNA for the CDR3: TGTGCCACCAGCAGACTACGGGGAGGAGGAAACACCATATATTTT. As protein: CATSRLRGGGNTIYF.

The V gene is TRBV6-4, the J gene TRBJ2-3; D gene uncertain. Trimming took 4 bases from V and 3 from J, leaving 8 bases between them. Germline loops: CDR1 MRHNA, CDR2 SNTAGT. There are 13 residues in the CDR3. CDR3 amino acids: CASSAGSTDTQYF. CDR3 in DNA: TGTGCCAGCAGTGCAGGCTCGACAGATACGCAGTATTTT.

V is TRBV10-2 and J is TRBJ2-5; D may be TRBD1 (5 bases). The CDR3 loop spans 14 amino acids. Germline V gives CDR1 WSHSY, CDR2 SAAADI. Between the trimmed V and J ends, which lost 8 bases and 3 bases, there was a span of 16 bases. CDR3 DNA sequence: TGCGCCAGCCGAAGGTTAGGGGATAAAGAGACCCAGTACTTC. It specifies CASRRLGDKETQYF.